These 2 T cell receptor beta chains were sequenced from one sample in a study of T cell responses to AZD1222 COVID-19 vaccine. The repertoire was sequenced with immunoSEQ multiplex PCR; TCRdb's copy has only in-frame clones and lacks some. The table includes under 150,000 clones, about 91% detected once. Here the sequenced sample was peripheral blood, taken on day 0 of AZD1222 vaccination. All receptors derive from an adult in good health.

The V and J genes are TRBV28 and TRBJ1-5; D is perhaps TRBD1 (5 bases). From germline, CDR1 is MDHEN and CDR2 SYDVKM. The CDR3 extends over 13 amino acids. With 6 bases removed from V and 8 bases from J, the gap between germline ends came to 14 bases. In DNA form, the CDR3 reads TGTGCCAGCAGGCAGGGTTTTAAGAAGCCCCAGCATTTT. Translation: CASRQGFKKPQHF.

V usage is TRBV7-9 and J usage is TRBJ1-2; D is unresolved. Germline CDR1 reads SEHNR; CDR2 reads FQNEAQ (reference sequence). CDR3 length: 14 amino acids. V lost 2 bases to trimming and J lost 4 bases, with 11 bases between them. The DNA of the CDR3 is TGTGCCAGCAGCTTAAATAGGGCGGGCTATGGCTACACCTTC. Translating gives CASSLNRAGYGYTF.